This T cell receptor (beta chain) was recovered during a study of cytomegalovirus exposure and HLA in healthy donors. General observations from the study: A later look showed TCR association rates differing by HLA locus, highest for DRB1 and lowest for HLA-C.

This CDR3 is built from 13 residues. V lost 9 bases, J lost 6 bases, and 5 bases stayed unmatched. CDR1 LNHDA and CDR2 SQIVND come from the germline V gene (reference sequence). The PCR was carried out with 60 Vbeta primers and 13 Jbeta primers. TCRdb's copy holds only in-frame clones and misses some; the assay was immunoSEQ multiplex PCR. The sample shows some 250,000 clones, more than 75% of them seen only once. On this clone itself: Its antigen is unidentified.

Material: PBMCs. This TCR was sampled from a woman between 35 and 50 years old in good health and CMV-seropositive. The chain uses TRBV19 and TRBJ1-6; 7 bases align to TRBD1. CDR3 protein: CASHTGVNSPLHF. CDR3 nucleotides: TGTGCCAGCCATACAGGGGTTAATTCACCCCTCCACTTT. Full variable domain (remainder filled in from reference TRBV19 and TRBJ1-6): DGGITQSPKYLFRKEGQNVTLSCEQNLNHDAMYWYRQDPGQGLRLIYYSQIVNDFQKGDIAEGYSVSREKKESFPLTVTSAQKNPTAFYLCASHTGVNSPLHFGNGTRLTVT.